The following is a TCR beta chain sequence with its context. Its antigen is unidentified. Only in-frame clones appear in the TCRdb table, and some are missing; sequencing was by immunoSEQ multiplex PCR. The sample records 100,000 to 150,000 clones, just under 95% being singletons. This entry comes from a study of T cell responses to AZD1222 COVID-19 vaccine. Study-wide results and caveats: Most donors were white British, females outnumbered males, and clonal diversity was possibly underestimated. The span of vaccine-associated CD4 TCRs extended across spike, with dominance at 160-218 and 743-854. Seropositive at baseline were only a handful of AZD1222 recipients. The peak T cell response came first, and repertoires were sampled only after it.

This CDR3 has 14 amino acids. Trimming left V 1 base short and J 0 bases short, with 6 bases between. Germline assignment: CDR1 SGHVS and CDR2 FNYEAQ. Sequencing was performed on peripheral blood, taken 28 days after the second AZD1222 dose. This sequence originates from an adult who received the AZD1222 COVID-19 vaccine. The V gene is TRBV7-6, the J gene TRBJ1-1; a possible D gene is TRBD1 (5 bases). CDR3 sequence reads: CASSLGGVNTEAFF. CDR3 in DNA: TGTGCCAGCAGCTTAGGAGGGGTGAACACTGAAGCTTTCTTT.